Below, 4 T cell receptor beta chains from the same sample are listed, as sequenced in a study of blood T cell repertoires in COVID-19. TCRdb's copy holds only in-frame clones and misses some; the assay was immunoSEQ multiplex PCR. This table has under 250,000 clones, more than 70% appearing once. Sequencing input: peripheral blood. These receptors were collected from a woman aged 55-70 years with acute or convalescent COVID-19.

The CDR3, as DNA: TGTGCCAGCATCCGGATGGGGGACTTGGCGGGAGGGTACGAGCAGTACTTC. Translated: CASIRMGDLAGGYEQYF. V usage is TRBV7-8 and J usage is TRBJ2-7; 9 positions agree with TRBD2. Germline loops: CDR1 SGHVS, CDR2 FQNEAQ. CDR3 length: 17 amino acids. V was pared by 7 bases and J by 4 bases, with 17 bases of the junction left unmatched.

This sequence joins TRBV12-5 and TRBJ1-1; TRBD1 aligns across 8 bases. This CDR3 has 16 residues. CDR1 and CDR2 from the germline V gene are LGHNT and FRNRAP. The V segment lost 0 bases and the J segment 5 bases; nucleotides outside the gene matches: 8. The chain's CDR3 is CASGLVSGGSKTEAFF. As DNA, the CDR3 is TGTGCTAGTGGTTTGGTATCAGGGGGCTCCAAGACTGAAGCTTTCTTT.

This clone was observed a handful of times. The same CDR3 is also encoded by other DNA sequences in this sample. V gene TRBV7-9 combines with J gene TRBJ1-5; D is uncertain. Trimming cost V 1 base and J 0 bases, with 7 bases left between them. This CDR3 spans 15 amino acids. CDR1 and CDR2 from the germline V gene are SEHNR and FQNEAQ (reference sequence). CDR3 coding DNA: TGTGCCAGCAGCTTAGGAGGATATAGCAATCAGCCCCAGCATTTT. Its protein is CASSLGGYSNQPQHF.

This chain links TRBV30 with TRBJ1-4; 7 bases align to TRBD1. The CDR3 spans 12 residues. The ends lost 5 bases at V and 8 bases at J; junction bases unmatched: 5. Germline loops: CDR1 GTSNPN, CDR2 SVGIG (reference sequence). CDR3 nucleotides: TGTGCCTGGCAGGGGGATGGCGAAAAACTGTTTTTT. Protein product: CAWQGDGEKLFF.